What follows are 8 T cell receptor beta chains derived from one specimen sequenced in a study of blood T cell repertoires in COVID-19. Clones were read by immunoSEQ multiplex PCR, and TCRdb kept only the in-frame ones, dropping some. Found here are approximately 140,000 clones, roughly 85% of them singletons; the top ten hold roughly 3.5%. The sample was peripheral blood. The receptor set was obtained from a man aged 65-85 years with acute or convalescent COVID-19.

CDR3 DNA: TGTGCCAGTAGTACACGGTTACCAGGAGCTTTCTTT. Its translation: CASSTRLPGAFF. The chain is built from TRBV19 and TRBJ1-1, with no clear D. CDR1 and CDR2 (germline): LNHDA, SQIVND (reference sequence). The CDR3 is 12 residues long. V was trimmed by 4 bases and J by 10 bases, leaving 13 bases between them.

CDR3 nucleotide sequence: TGTGCCAGCAGCTTGGTTTTGATAGCGGGAGGTTACAATGAGCAGTTCTTC. Residues: CASSLVLIAGGYNEQFF. The chain couples TRBV5-4 to TRBJ2-1; 10 nucleotides align to TRBD2. With V trimmed by 0 bases and J by 4 bases, 7 bases remained unmatched. There are 17 residues in the CDR3. CDR1 is SGHNT and CDR2 is YYREEE in the germline V gene (reference sequence).

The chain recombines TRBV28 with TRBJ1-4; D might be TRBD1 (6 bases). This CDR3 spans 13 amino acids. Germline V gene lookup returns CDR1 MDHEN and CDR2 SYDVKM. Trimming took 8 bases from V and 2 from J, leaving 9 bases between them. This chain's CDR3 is CASEGGTNEKLFF. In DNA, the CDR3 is TGTGCCAGCGAGGGGGGGACTAATGAAAAACTGTTTTTT.

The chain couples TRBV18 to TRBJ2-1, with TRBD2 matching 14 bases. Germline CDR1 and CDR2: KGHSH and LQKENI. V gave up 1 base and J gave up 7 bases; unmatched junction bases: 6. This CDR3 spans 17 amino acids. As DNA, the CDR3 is TGTGCCAGCTCACCACTAGGACTAGCGGGAGGAGGGAATGAGCAGTTCTTC. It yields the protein CASSPLGLAGGGNEQFF.

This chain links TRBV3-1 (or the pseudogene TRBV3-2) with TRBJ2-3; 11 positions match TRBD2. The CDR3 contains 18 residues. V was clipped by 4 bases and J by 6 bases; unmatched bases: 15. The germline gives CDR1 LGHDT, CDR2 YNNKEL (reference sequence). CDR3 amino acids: CASSPQVPTSGSVDTQYF. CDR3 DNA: TGTGCCAGCAGCCCCCAGGTTCCTACTAGCGGGAGTGTCGATACGCAGTATTTT.

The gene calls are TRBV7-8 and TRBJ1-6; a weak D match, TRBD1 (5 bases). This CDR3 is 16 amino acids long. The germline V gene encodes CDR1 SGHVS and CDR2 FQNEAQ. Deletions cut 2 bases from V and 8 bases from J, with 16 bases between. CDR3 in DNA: TGTGCCAGCAGCTTACGCCGGGACTTTGAGCATTCACCCCTCCACTTT. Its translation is CASSLRRDFEHSPLHF.

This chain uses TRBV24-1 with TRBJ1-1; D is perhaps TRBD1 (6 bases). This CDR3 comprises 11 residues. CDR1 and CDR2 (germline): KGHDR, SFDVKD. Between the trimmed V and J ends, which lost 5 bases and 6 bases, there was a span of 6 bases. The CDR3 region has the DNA TGTGCCACCAGTGGGACAGCTGAAGCTTTCTTT. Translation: CATSGTAEAFF.

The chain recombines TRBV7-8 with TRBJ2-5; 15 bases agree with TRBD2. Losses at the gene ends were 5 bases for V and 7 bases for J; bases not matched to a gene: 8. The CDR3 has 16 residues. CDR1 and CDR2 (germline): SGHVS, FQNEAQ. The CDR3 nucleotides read TGTGCCAGCAGCCCGGGACTAGCGGGAGGCAAAGGGACCCAGTACTTC. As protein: CASSPGLAGGKGTQYF. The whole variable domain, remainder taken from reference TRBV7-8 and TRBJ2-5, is GAGVSQSPRYKVAKRGQDVALRCDPISGHVSLFWYQQALGQGPEFLTYFQNEAQLDKSGLPSDRFFAERPEGSVSTLKIQRTQQEDSAVYLCASSPGLAGGKGTQYFGPGTRLLVL.